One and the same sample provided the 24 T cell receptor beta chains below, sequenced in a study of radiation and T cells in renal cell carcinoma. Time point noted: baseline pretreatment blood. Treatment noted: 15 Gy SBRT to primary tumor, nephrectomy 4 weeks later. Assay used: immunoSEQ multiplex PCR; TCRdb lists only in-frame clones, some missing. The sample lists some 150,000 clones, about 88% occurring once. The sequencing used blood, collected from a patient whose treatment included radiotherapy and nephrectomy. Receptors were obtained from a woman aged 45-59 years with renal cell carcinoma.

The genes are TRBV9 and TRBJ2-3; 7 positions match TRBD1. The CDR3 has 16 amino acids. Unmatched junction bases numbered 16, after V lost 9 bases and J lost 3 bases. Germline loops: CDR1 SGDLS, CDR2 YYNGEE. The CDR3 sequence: CATPSHRGRQTDTQYF. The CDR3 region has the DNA TGTGCCACGCCTTCCCACAGGGGCCGTCAGACAGATACGCAGTATTTT.

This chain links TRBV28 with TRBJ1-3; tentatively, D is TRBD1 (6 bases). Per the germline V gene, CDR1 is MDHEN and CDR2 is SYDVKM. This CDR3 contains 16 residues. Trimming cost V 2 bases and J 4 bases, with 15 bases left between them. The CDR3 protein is CASSLGLRQVGNTIYF. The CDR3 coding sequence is TGTGCCAGCAGTTTAGGACTTAGACAGGTCGGAAACACCATATATTTT.

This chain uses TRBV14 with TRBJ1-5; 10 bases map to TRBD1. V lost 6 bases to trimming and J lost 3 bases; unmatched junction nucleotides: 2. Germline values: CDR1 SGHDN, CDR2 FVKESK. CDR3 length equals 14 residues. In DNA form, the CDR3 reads TGTGCCAGCAGGGGACAGGGGTCCAATCAGCCCCAGCATTTT. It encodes CASRGQGSNQPQHF.

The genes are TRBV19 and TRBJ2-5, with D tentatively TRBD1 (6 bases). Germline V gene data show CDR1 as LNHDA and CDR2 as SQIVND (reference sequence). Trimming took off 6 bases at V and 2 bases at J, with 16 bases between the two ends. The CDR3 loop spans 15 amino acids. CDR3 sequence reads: CASRSPGHNQETQYF. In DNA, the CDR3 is TGTGCCAGTAGGTCCCCGGGACACAATCAAGAGACCCAGTACTTC.

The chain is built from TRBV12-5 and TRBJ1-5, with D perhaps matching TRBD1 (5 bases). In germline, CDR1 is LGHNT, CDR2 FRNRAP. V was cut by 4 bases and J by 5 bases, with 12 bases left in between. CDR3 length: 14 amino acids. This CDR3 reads CASGSTGPHQPQHF. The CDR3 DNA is TGTGCTAGTGGTTCGACGGGACCCCATCAGCCCCAGCATTTT.

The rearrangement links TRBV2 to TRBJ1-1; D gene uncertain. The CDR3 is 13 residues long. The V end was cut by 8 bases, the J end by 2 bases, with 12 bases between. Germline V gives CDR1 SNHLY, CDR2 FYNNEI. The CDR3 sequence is CASRANFNTEAFF. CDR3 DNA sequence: TGTGCCAGCCGGGCTAACTTTAACACTGAAGCTTTCTTT.

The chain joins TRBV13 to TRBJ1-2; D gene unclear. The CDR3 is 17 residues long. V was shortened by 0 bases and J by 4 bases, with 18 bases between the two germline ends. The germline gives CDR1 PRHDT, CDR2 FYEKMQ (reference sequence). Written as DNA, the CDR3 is TGTGCCAGCAGCTTAGGAGAGAACCTAAACTTTTTCTATGGCTACACCTTC. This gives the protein CASSLGENLNFFYGYTF.

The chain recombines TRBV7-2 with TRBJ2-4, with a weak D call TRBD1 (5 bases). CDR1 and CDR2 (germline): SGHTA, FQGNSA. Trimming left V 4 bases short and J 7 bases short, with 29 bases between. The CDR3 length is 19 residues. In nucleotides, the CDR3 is TGTGCCAGCAGCTGGGGTGGCTGGGGCAGGGCGTGGGAACGGAACATTCAGTACTTC. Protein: CASSWGGWGRAWERNIQYF. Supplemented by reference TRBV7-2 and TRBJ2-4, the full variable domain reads GAGVSQSPSNKVTEKGKDVELRCDPISGHTALYWYRQSLGQGLEFLIYFQGNSAPDKSGLPSDRFSAERTGGSVSTLTIQRTQQEDSAVYLCASSWGGWGRAWERNIQYFGAGTRLSVL.

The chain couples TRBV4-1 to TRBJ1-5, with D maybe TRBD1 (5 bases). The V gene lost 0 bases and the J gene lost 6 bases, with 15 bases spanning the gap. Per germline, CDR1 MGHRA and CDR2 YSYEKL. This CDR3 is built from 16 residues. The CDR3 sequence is CASSQEIRGAGQPQHF. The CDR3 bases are TGCGCCAGCAGCCAAGAAATAAGAGGGGCCGGTCAGCCCCAGCATTTT.

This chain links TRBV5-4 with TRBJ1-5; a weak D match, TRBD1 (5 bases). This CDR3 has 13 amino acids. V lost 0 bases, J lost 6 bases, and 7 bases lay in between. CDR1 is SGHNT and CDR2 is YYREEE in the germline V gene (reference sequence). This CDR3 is CASSLVGGQPQHF. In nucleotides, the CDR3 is TGTGCCAGCAGCTTGGTGGGGGGTCAGCCCCAGCATTTT.

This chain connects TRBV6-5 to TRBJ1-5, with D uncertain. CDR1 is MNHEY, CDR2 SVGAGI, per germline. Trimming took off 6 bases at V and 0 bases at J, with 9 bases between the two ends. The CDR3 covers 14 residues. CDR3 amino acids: CASSQVFSNQPQHF. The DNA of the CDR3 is TGTGCCAGCAGCCAGGTTTTTAGCAATCAGCCCCAGCATTTT.

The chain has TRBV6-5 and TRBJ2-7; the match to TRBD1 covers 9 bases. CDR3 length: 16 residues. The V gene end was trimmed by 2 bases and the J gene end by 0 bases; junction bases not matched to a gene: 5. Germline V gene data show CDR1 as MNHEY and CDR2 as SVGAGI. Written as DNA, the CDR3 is TGTGCCAGCAGTTACAACGCGGGACAGGGCTCCTACGAGCAGTACTTC. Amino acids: CASSYNAGQGSYEQYF.

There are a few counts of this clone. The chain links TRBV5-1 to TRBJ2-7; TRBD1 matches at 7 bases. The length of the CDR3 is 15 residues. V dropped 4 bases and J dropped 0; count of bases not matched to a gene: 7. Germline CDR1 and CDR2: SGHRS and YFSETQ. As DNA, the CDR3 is TGCGCCAGCAGCACACTGACAGGGAACTCCTACGAGCAGTACTTC. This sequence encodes CASSTLTGNSYEQYF.

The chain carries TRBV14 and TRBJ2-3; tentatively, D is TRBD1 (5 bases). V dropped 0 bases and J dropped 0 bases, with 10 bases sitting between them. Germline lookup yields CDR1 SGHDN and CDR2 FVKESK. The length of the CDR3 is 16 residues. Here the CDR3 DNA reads TGTGCCAGCAGCCAAGAAAAGGGGTTAAGCACAGATACGCAGTATTTT. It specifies CASSQEKGLSTDTQYF. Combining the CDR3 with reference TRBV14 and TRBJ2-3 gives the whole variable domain EAGVTQFPSHSVIEKGQTVTLRCDPISGHDNLYWYRRVMGKEIKFLLHFVKESKQDESGMPNNRFLAERTGGTYSTLKVQPAELEDSGVYFCASSQEKGLSTDTQYFGPGTRLTVL.

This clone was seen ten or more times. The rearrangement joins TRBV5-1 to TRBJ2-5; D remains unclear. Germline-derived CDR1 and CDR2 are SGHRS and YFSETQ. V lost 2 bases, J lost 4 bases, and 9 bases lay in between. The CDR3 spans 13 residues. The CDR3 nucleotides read TGCGCCAGCAGCTTTGATCTTGGAGAGACCCAGTACTTC. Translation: CASSFDLGETQYF.

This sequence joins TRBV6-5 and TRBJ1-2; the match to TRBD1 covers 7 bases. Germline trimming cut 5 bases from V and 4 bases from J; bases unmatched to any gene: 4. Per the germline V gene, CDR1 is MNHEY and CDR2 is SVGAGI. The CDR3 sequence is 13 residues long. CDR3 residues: CASSVGQSYGYTF. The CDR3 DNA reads TGTGCCAGCAGTGTGGGACAGAGCTATGGCTACACCTTC.

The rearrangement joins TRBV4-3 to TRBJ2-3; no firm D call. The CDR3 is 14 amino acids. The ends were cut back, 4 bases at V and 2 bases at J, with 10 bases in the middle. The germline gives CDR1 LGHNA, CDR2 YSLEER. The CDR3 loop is CASSPGPFTDTQYF. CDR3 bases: TGCGCCAGCAGCCCAGGCCCATTCACAGATACGCAGTATTTT.

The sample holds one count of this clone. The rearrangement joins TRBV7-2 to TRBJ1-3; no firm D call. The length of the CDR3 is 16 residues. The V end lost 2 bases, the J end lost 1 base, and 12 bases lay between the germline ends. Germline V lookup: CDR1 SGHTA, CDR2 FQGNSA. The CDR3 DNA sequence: TGTGCCAGCAGCTTAATGTTAGTGGGGTCTGGAAACACCATATATTTT. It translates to CASSLMLVGSGNTIYF.

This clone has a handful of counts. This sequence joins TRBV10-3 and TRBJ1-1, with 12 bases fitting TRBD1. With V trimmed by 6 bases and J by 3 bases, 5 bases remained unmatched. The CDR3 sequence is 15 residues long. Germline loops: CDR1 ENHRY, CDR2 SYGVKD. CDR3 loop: CAIRGQGALYTEAFF. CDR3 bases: TGTGCCATCAGGGGACAGGGGGCCCTGTACACTGAAGCTTTCTTT.

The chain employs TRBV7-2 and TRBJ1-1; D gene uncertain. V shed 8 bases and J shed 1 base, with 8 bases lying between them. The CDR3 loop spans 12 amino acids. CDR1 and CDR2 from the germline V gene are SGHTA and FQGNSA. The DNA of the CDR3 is TGTGCCAGCGGAGGGCCGAACACTGAAGCTTTCTTT. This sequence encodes CASGGPNTEAFF. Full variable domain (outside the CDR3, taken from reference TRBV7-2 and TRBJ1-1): GAGVSQSPSNKVTEKGKDVELRCDPISGHTALYWYRQSLGQGLEFLIYFQGNSAPDKSGLPSDRFSAERTGGSVSTLTIQRTQQEDSAVYLCASGGPNTEAFFGQGTRLTVV.

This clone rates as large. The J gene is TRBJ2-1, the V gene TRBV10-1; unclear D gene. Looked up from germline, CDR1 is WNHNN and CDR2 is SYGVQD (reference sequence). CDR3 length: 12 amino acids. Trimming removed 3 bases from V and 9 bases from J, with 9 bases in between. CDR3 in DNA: TGCGCCAGCAGTGAAGGGATCGTTGAGCAGTTCTTC. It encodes CASSEGIVEQFF.

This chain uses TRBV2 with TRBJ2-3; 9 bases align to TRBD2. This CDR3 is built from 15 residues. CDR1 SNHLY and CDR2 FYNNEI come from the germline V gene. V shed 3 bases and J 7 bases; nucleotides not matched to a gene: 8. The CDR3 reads CASSDGGLALNTQYF. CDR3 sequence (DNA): TGTGCCAGCAGTGATGGGGGACTAGCCTTAAATACGCAGTATTTT.

Written as DNA, the CDR3 is TGTGCCAGCAGCCAGAGACACCGGAATGAAAAACTGTTTTTT. Protein sequence: CASSQRHRNEKLFF. The chain couples TRBV16 to TRBJ1-4; no clear D gene. The CDR3 is made up of 14 amino acids. V lost 3 bases to trimming and J lost 5 bases, with 10 bases between them. Germline V gives CDR1 KGHSY, CDR2 FQNENV.

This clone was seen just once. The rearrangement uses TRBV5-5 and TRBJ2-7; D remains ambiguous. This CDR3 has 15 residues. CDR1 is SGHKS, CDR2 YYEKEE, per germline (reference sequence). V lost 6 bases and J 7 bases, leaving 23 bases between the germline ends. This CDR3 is CASNLYDGRVGEQYF. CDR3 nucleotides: TGTGCCAGCAACTTATATGATGGAAGGGTCGGGGAGCAGTACTTC. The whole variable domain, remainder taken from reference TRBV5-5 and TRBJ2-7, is DAGVTQSPTHLIKTRGQQVTLRCSPISGHKSVSWYQQVLGQGPQFIFQYYEKEERGRGNFPDRFSARQFPNYSSELNVNALLLGDSALYLCASNLYDGRVGEQYFGPGTRLTVT.